A selection of T cell receptor beta chains follows, all from one sample in a study of regulatory and conventional T cells in RAG deficiency. The table came from immunoSEQ multiplex PCR; TCRdb's copy has only in-frame clones and leaves some out. This table holds 45,000 or so clones, around 90% found once. These records were also assigned to another study, of regulatory T cells.

The sample consisted of CD4+ effector T cells sorted from blood. These receptors were collected from a human donor in good health. Each CDR3 is given with its conserved first and last residue.

TRBJ2-2 | TRBV11-3 | CASSPQGRPTSDTGELFF
TRBJ2-7 | TRBV13 | CASSSLAAGSYEQYF
TRBJ1-5 | TRBV10-3 | CAISAGDSNQPQHF
TRBJ2-5 | TRBV9 | CASSERQGGFRETQYF
TRBJ1-1 | TRBV7-6 | CASSLADGQGAAFF
TRBJ1-6 | TRBV4-2 | CASSQGQGADSPLHF
TRBJ2-6 | TRBV5-1 | CASSLGHSSGANVLTF
TRBJ1-2 | TRBV4-2 | CASSQDRGQAYGYTF
TRBJ2-5 | TRBV7-3 | CASSSGLQETQYF
TRBJ2-7 | TRBV5-4 | CASSRIDSYEQYF
TRBJ2-3 | TRBV5-4 | CASSPKPSGEVTDTQYF
TRBJ2-1 | TRBV6-5 | CASSYSSGRNEQFF
TRBJ2-5 | TRBV5-6 | CASTLDLQETQYF
TRBJ1-2 | TRBV28 | CASRPTANGGYTF
TRBJ2-3 | TRBV18 | CASSLGISGTDTQYF